This T cell receptor (beta chain) was captured by sequencing in a study of CD8+CD57+ T cells in acquired aplastic anemia (dated by TCRdb to 2016 to 2019). In terms of the full investigation: A mean of approximately 3 ug of DNA, ranging from roughly 0.2 to 27.4 ug, was extracted from sorted CD4+ and CD8+ cells. CD8+CD57+ expansion was defined as a frequency above the mean frequency observed in healthy subjects.

Genomic DNA served as template for TCR beta VDJ combination and CDR3 sequence profiling. An Illumina HiSeq 2000 was the platform used for TCR repertoire sequencing. The authors processed their data as follows. Repertoire assessment relied on Simpson's diversity index, CDR3 size and DJ length profiles, and TRBV/TRBJ rearrangement plots. Whichever DNA sequence was most abundant in the deep sequencing data was defined as the immunodominant clone. CDR3 amino acid sequences were checked for sharing across subjects and were also compared against the VDJdb database and published repertoires. In TCRdb, the public reads were trimmed at Q25 with fastp and aligned with MiXCR, with productive beta chains retained. Under each unique CDR3 protein, matching rows form one entry showing the most common genes and DNA. The V and J calls shown here were made by TCRdb, not taken from the authors' results. Present in this sample are roughly 160,000 distinct CDR3 sequences, 60% to 80% of which were seen just once. About 50% of the sample is taken by the ten largest.

In the germline V gene, CDR1 corresponds to SGHTA and CDR2 to FQGNSA. The CDR3 has 14 amino acids, counting the end cysteine and phenylalanine. Just the 42-base CDR3 DNA is kept, in frame starting at base 1. The junction shows trimming of 5 bases on V and 5 bases on J, plus 15 bases between the germline ends. Expansion of CD8+CD57+ cells had been shown by flow cytometry in the patients chosen for sequencing. Every patient had severe acquired aplastic anemia, diagnosed using the International Study of Aplastic Anemia and Agranulocytosis and Camitta criteria. No therapy had been received by the patients at the time of blood sampling. In the study, sorted CD4+ and CD8+ blood T cells from patients with severe aplastic anemia and from healthy subjects underwent deep sequencing of TCR repertoires. Patients were enrolled under clinicaltrials.gov protocols 00001620, 01623167, 00001397, 00071045, 00081523 and 00961064 in the USA. Ficoll-Paque density gradient centrifugation was used to isolate peripheral blood mononuclear cells. Before DNA extraction, CD4+ and CD8+ T cells were sorted with FACS or magnetic beads.

As for this clonotype: It lacks a known antigen. Qualities for individual bases were not recorded, and no much larger clone is one base off.

Paper-wide results and their limitations: Between patients and healthy controls, no significant difference in CD8+ Simpson's diversity was found (P=0.060). Approximately 31 CD8+ CDR3 sequences were found in both patients and controls but appeared to be highly expressed in patients and within the immunodominant clones of the patients.

The chain employs TRBV7-2 and TRBJ1-1, and perhaps TRBD1 as D gene, on 5 matching bases. The TCR was taken from a human donor with aplastic anemia. The sample consisted of sorted CD4+, CD8+, or CD8+CD57+ T cells (not recorded which) from PBMCs. The CDR3 reads CASSTDGGQTEAFF. Here is the DNA: TGTGCCAGCAGCACCGACGGAGGACAAACTGAAGCTTTCTTT.